The present T cell receptor (beta chain) was sequenced within a study of control samples from healthy donors and cancer patients. Using immunoSEQ multiplex PCR, the repertoire was profiled, and TCRdb retains in-frame clones only, with some absent. The data hold 120,000 to 150,000 clones, with about 90% observed a single time. CDR3 length equals 15 residues. Germline V CDR1 and CDR2: SGHRS, YFSETQ. J gave up 7 bases and V 0 bases, and 7 bases lay outside the gene matches. This sequence originates from a man aged 18-30 years in good health. Sequencing used blood. The chain has TRBV5-1 and TRBJ1-1, with 9 bases aligning to TRBD1. The CDR3 region is CASSLGYSGQGEAFF. CDR3 coding DNA: TGCGCCAGCAGCTTGGGCTATTCGGGACAGGGTGAAGCTTTCTTT.